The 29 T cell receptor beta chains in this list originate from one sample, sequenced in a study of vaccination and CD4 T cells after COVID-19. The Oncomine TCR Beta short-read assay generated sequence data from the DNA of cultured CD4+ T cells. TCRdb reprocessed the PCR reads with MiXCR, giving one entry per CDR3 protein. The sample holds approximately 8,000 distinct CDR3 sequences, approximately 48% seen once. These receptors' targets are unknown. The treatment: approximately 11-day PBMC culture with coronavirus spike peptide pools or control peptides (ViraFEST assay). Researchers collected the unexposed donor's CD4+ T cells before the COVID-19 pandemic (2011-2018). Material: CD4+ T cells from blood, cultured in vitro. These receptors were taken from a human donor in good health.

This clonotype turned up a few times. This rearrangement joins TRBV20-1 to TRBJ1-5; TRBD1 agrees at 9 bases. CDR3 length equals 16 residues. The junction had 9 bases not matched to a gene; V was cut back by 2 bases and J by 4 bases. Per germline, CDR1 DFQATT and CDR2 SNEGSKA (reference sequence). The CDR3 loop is CSARSWGGTGNQPQHF. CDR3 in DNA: TGCAGTGCTAGATCGTGGGGGGGGACAGGGAATCAGCCCCAGCATTTT.

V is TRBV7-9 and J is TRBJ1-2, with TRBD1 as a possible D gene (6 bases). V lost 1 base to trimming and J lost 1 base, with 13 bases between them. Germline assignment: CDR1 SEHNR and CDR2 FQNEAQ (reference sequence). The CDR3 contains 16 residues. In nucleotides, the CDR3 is TGTGCCAGCAGCTTAGTTCCCGGGGGCGGTAACTATGGCTACACCTTC. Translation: CASSLVPGGGNYGYTF.

CDR3 DNA sequence: TGTGCCAGCAGTCTCAGGGGAGAAGCTTTCTTT. It is translated as CASSLRGEAFF. The rearrangement uses TRBV12-3 or TRBV12-4 and TRBJ1-1; possibly TRBD1 for D (6 bases). The CDR3 has 11 residues. V gave up 5 bases and J gave up 8 bases, with 9 bases separating them.

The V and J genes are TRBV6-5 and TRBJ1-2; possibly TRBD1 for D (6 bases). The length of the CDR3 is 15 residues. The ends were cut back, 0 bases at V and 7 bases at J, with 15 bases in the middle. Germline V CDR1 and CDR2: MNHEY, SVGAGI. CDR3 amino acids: CASSYSARGAGGYTF. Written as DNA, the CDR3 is TGTGCCAGCAGTTACTCAGCCAGGGGCGCAGGTGGCTACACCTTC.

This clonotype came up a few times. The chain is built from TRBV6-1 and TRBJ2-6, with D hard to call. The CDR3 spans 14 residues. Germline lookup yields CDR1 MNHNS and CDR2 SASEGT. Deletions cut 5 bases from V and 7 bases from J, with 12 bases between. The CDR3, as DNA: TGTGCCAGCAGTCGACGGCCAGGTGCCAACGTCCTGACTTTC. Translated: CASSRRPGANVLTF.

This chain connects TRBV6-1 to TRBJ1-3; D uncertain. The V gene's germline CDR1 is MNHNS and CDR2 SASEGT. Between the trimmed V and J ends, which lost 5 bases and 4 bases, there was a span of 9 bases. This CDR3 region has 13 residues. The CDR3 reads CASSQKDGNTIYF. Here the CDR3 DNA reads TGTGCCAGCAGTCAAAAGGACGGAAACACCATATATTTT.

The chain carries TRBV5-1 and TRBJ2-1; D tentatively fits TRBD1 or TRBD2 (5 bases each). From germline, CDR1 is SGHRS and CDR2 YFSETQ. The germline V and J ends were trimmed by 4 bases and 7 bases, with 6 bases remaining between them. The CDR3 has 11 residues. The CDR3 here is CASSGGNEQFF. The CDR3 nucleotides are TGCGCCAGCAGCGGGGGAAATGAGCAGTTCTTC.

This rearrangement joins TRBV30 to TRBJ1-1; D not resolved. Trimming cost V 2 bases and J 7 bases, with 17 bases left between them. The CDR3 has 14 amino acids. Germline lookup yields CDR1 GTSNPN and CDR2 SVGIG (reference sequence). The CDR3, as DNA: TGTGCCTGGAGTAGCCAGGTTGGCGCCGGTGAAGCTTTCTTT. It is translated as CAWSSQVGAGEAFF.

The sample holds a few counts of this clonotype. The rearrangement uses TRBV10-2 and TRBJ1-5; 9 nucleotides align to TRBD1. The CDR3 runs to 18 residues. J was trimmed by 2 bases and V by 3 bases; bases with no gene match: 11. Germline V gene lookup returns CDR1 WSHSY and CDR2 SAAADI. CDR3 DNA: TGCGCCAGCAGTGATAAGGGGACAGGGATGGAAGGCAATCAGCCCCAGCATTTT. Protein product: CASSDKGTGMEGNQPQHF.

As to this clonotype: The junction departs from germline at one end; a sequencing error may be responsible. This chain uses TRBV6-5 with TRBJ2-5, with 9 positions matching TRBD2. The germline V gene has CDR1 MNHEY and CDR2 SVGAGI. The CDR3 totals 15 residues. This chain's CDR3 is CASSNSGTSLETQYF. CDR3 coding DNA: TGTGCCAGCAGTAACTCCGGGACTAGCTTAGAGACCCAGTACTTC.

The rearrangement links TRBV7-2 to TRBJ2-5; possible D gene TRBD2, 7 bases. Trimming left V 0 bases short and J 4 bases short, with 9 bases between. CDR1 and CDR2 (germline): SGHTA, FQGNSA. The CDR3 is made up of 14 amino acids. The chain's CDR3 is CASSLAGGPETQYF. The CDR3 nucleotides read TGTGCCAGCAGCTTAGCGGGGGGGCCAGAGACCCAGTACTTC.

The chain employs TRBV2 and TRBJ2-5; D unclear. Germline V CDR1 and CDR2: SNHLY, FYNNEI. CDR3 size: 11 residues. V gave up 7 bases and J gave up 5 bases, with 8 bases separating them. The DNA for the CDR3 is TGTGCCAGCAAAGTAGTCGAGACCCAGTACTTC. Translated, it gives CASKVVETQYF.

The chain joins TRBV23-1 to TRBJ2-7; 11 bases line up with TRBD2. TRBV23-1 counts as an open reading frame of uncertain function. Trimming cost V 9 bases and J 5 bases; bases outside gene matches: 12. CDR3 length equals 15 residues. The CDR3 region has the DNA TGCGCCAGACGAATCGGGACTAGCGGAGGGAACGAGCAGTACTTC. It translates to CARRIGTSGGNEQYF.

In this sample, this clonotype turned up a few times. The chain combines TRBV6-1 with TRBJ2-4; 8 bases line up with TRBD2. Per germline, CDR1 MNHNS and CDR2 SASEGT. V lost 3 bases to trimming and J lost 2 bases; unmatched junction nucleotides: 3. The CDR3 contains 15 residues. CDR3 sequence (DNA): TGTGCCAGCAGTGAGGCGGGGGGCACCAAAAACATTCAGTACTTC. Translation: CASSEAGGTKNIQYF.

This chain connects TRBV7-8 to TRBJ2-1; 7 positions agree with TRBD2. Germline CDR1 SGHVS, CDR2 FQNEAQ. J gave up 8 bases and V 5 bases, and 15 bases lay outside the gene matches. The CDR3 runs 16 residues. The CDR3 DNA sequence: TGTGCCAGCAGCATCACCACTAGCGTCGCCGGTCATGAGCAGTTCTTC. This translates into CASSITTSVAGHEQFF.

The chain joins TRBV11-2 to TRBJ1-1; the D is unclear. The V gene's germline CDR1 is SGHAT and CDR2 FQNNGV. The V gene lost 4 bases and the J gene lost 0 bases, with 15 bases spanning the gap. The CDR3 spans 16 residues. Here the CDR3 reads CASSSLGGPMNTEAFF. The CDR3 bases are TGTGCCAGCAGCTCCCTGGGCGGGCCTATGAACACTGAAGCTTTCTTT. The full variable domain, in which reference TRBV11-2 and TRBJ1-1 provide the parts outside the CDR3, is EAGVAQSPRYKIIEKRQSVAFWCNPISGHATLYWYQQILGQGPKLLIQFQNNGVVDDSQLPKDRFSAERLKGVDSTLKIQPAKLEDSAVYLCASSSLGGPMNTEAFFGQGTRLTVV.

This CDR3 is CSATSTGTGTYEQYF. The CDR3 bases are TGCAGTGCTACTTCGACCGGGACAGGGACCTACGAGCAGTACTTC. This chain links TRBV20-1 with TRBJ2-7; 9 bases line up with TRBD1. Germline V CDR1 and CDR2: DFQATT, SNEGSKA (reference sequence). Unmatched junction bases numbered 9, after V lost 4 bases and J lost 2 bases. This CDR3 is built from 15 residues.

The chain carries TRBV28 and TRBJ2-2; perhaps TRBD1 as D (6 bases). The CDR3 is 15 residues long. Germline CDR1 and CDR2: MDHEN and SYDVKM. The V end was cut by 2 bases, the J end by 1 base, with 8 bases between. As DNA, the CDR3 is TGTGCCAGCAGTTTAACACAGGGGAACACCGGGGAGCTGTTTTTT. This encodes CASSLTQGNTGELFF. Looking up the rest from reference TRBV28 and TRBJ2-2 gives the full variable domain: DVKVTQSSRYLVKRTGEKVFLECVQDMDHENMFWYRQDPGLGLRLIYFSYDVKMKEKGDIPEGYSVSREKKERFSLILESASTNQTSMYLCASSLTQGNTGELFFGEGSRLTVL.

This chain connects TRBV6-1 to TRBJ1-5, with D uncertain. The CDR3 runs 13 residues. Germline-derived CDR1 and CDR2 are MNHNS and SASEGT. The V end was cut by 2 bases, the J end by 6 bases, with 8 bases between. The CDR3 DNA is TGTGCCAGCAGTGAAAACTTCGTTCAGCCCCAGCATTTT. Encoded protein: CASSENFVQPQHF.

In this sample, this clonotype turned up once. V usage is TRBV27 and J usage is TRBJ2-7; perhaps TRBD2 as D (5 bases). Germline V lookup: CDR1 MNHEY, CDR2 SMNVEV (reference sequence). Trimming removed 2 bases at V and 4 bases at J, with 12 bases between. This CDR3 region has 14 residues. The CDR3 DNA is TGTGCCAGCAGTTTAGGCGGGTCACTTTACGAGCAGTACTTC. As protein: CASSLGGSLYEQYF.

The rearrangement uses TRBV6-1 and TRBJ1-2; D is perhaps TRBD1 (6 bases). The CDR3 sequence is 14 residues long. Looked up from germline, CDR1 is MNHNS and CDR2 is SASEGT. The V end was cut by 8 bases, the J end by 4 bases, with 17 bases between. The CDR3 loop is CASGEGGIGYGYTF. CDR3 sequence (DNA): TGTGCCAGCGGGGAGGGGGGCATCGGCTATGGCTACACCTTC.

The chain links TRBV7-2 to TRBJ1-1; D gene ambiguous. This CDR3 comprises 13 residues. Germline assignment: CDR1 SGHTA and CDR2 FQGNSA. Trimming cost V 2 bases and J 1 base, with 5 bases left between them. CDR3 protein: CASSLSGNTEAFF. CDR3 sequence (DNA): TGTGCCAGCAGCTTATCCGGGAACACTGAAGCTTTCTTT.

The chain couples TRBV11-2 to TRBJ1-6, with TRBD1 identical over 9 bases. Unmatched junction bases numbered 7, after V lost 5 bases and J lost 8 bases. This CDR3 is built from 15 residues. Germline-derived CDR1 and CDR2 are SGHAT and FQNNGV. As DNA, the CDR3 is TGTGCCAGCAGCCTCGCGACAGGGGGACATTCACCCCTCCACTTT. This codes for CASSLATGGHSPLHF.

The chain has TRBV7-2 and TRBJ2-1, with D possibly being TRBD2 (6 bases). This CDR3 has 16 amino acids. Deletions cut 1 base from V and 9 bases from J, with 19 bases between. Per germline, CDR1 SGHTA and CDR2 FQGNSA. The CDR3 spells CASSLVPGLGVGEQFF. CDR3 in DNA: TGTGCCAGCAGCTTAGTTCCGGGACTGGGGGTCGGTGAGCAGTTCTTC.

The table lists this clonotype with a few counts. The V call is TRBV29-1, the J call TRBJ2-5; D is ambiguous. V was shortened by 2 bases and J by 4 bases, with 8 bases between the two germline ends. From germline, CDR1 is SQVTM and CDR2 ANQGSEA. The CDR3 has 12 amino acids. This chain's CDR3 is CSVESPVETQYF. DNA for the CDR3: TGCAGCGTTGAAAGCCCCGTAGAGACCCAGTACTTC.

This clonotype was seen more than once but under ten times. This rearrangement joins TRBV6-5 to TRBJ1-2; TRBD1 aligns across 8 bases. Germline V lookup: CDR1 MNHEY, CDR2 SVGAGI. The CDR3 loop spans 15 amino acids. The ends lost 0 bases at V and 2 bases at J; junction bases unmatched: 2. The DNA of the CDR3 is TGTGCCAGCAGTTACTCGCAGGGGGCGAACTATGGCTACACCTTC. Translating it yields CASSYSQGANYGYTF.

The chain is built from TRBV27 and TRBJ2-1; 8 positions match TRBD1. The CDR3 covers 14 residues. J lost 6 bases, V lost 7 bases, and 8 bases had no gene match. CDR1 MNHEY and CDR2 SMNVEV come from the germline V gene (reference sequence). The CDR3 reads CASKMTGAGNEQFF. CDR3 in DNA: TGTGCCAGCAAAATGACAGGGGCAGGCAATGAGCAGTTCTTC.

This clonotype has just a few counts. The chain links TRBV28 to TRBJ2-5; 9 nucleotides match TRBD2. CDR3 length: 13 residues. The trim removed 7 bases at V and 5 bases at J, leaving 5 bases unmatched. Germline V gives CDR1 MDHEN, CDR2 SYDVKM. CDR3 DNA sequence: TGTGCCAGCAATAGCGGGAGAAGGGAGACCCAGTACTTC. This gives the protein CASNSGRRETQYF.

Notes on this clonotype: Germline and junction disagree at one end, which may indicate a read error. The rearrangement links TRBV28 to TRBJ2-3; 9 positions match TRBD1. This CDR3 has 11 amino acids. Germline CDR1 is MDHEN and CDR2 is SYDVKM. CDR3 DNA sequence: TGTGCCAGCAGCACCGGGACAGGGAAACTTTTT. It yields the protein CASSTGTGKLF.